The next 32 T cell receptor beta chains were all read from a single sample in a study of T cell responses to AZD1222 COVID-19 vaccine. The data were produced by immunoSEQ multiplex PCR, yet TCRdb's version contains in-frame clones alone and is incomplete. The data contain 210,000 or so clones, 85% to 95% of them singletons. This specimen consisted of peripheral blood, obtained on day 0 of MenACWY control vaccination. These receptors all come from an adult in good health.

The chain employs TRBV27 and TRBJ2-4; perhaps TRBD2 as D (6 bases). CDR1 is MNHEY and CDR2 is SMNVEV in the germline V gene (reference sequence). V gave up 10 bases and J gave up 3 bases, with 13 bases separating them. The CDR3 extends over 13 amino acids. CDR3 sequence reads: CATGDLGKNIQYF. CDR3 DNA sequence: TGTGCCACGGGGGACTTAGGCAAAAACATTCAGTACTTC.

V is TRBV6-5 and J is TRBJ1-5; D is unresolved. The CDR3 runs to 13 residues. The V gene lost 7 bases and the J gene lost 0 bases, with 7 bases spanning the gap. Looked up from germline, CDR1 is MNHEY and CDR2 is SVGAGI. The CDR3 nucleotides are TGTGCCAGCAAAAAGGATAGCAATCAGCCCCAGCATTTT. Translated: CASKKDSNQPQHF.

The chain carries TRBV5-1 and TRBJ2-5, with 7 positions matching TRBD1. J gave up 4 bases and V 2 bases, and 8 bases lay outside the gene matches. Germline-derived CDR1 and CDR2 are SGHRS and YFSETQ. CDR3 size: 15 residues. The CDR3 protein is CASSFLRGQGETQYF. The CDR3 nucleotides read TGCGCCAGCAGCTTCTTGAGGGGGCAAGGAGAGACCCAGTACTTC.

The rearrangement links TRBV19 to TRBJ1-5, with a weak D call TRBD1 (6 bases). V lost 6 bases and J lost 6, with 21 bases in between. CDR1 is LNHDA, CDR2 SQIVND, per germline (reference sequence). The CDR3 sequence is 16 residues long. Written as DNA, the CDR3 is TGTGCCAGTAGCAGGGGTTCAGCAGGGGCAGGTCAGCCCCAGCATTTT. This codes for CASSRGSAGAGQPQHF. Together with reference TRBV19 and TRBJ1-5, the CDR3 gives the full variable domain: DGGITQSPKYLFRKEGQNVTLSCEQNLNHDAMYWYRQDPGQGLRLIYYSQIVNDFQKGDIAEGYSVSREKKESFPLTVTSAQKNPTAFYLCASSRGSAGAGQPQHFGDGTRLSIL.

V and J are TRBV5-6 and TRBJ2-1; 9 bases agree with TRBD1. The CDR3 is 13 amino acids. The germline CDR1 and CDR2 sequences are SGHDT and YYEEEE. The V gene end was trimmed by 3 bases and the J gene end by 15 bases; junction bases not matched to a gene: 10. The CDR3: CASSSWLTGGRFF. DNA for the CDR3: TGTGCCAGCAGCTCCTGGCTTACAGGGGGCCGGTTCTTC.

This CDR3 reads CASSLTGGGSGYTF. CDR3 DNA sequence: TGTGCCAGCAGCCTCACAGGGGGCGGGAGTGGCTACACCTTC. The chain carries TRBV3-1 (or the pseudogene TRBV3-2) and TRBJ1-2; TRBD1 matches 9 bases. The germline V gene encodes CDR1 LGHDT and CDR2 YNNKEL (reference sequence). J was trimmed by 7 bases and V by 4 bases; bases with no gene match: 7. This CDR3 contains 14 residues.

The chain combines TRBV27 with TRBJ1-5, with 7 bases fitting TRBD1. CDR1 and CDR2 from the germline V gene are MNHEY and SMNVEV (reference sequence). This CDR3 comprises 14 residues. After removal of 5 bases from V and 6 bases from J, the junction contained 7 bases not matched to a gene. The CDR3 bases are TGTGCCAGCAGTACTCAGGGGGAGGGTCAGCCCCAGCATTTT. It is translated as CASSTQGEGQPQHF.

J is TRBJ1-1 and V is TRBV6-5; D not resolved. The germline V gene has CDR1 MNHEY and CDR2 SVGAGI. V dropped 6 bases and J dropped 2 bases, with 4 bases sitting between them. The CDR3 runs 11 residues. The CDR3 DNA follows: TGTGCCAGCAGGGACAACACTGAAGCTTTCTTT. This sequence encodes CASRDNTEAFF.

J is TRBJ1-5 and V is TRBV19; TRBD1 matches at 7 bases. The CDR3 is 14 amino acids. Germline assignment: CDR1 LNHDA and CDR2 SQIVND (reference sequence). J was trimmed by 4 bases and V by 5 bases; bases with no gene match: 5. The CDR3 DNA is TGTGCCAGTAGTCCTCAGGGGGTAAATCAGCCCCAGCATTTT. Translation: CASSPQGVNQPQHF.

The chain carries TRBV30 and TRBJ1-6, with 11 bases that match TRBD1. CDR3 length: 19 residues. With 2 bases clipped from V and 5 bases from J, the junction kept 14 bases outside the gene matches. Germline loops: CDR1 GTSNPN, CDR2 SVGIG (reference sequence). The CDR3 sequence is CAWSQRTGGNMINNSPLHF. Here the CDR3 DNA reads TGTGCCTGGAGTCAAAGGACAGGGGGCAACATGATCAATAATTCACCCCTCCACTTT. Using reference TRBV30 and TRBJ1-6 for the parts outside the CDR3, the full variable domain is SQTIHQWPATLVQPVGSPLSLECTVEGTSNPNLYWYRQAAGRGLQLLFYSVGIGQISSEVPQNLSASRPQDRQFILSSKKLLLSDSGFYLCAWSQRTGGNMINNSPLHFGNGTRLTVT.

This clone came up once. The chain links TRBV21-1 to TRBJ1-5; the table gives TRBD1 as D, unverified against the DNA. TRBV21-1 is a pseudogene. There are 14 residues in the CDR3. CDR3 nucleotides: TGTGCCAGCAGGGTAGACAGGGGTAGTCAGCCCCAGCATTTT. It specifies CASRVDRGSQPQHF.

The rearrangement links TRBV19 to TRBJ2-3, with D perhaps matching TRBD1 (6 bases). Trimming removed 3 bases at V and 4 bases at J, with 14 bases between. The CDR3 runs 15 residues. Germline V gene data show CDR1 as LNHDA and CDR2 as SQIVND (reference sequence). Written as DNA, the CDR3 is TGTGCCAGTAGTATTTCCACAGGGTTCGCAGATACGCAGTATTTT. Residues: CASSISTGFADTQYF.

DNA of the CDR3: TGTGCCAGCAGCGCAATTTCTGGCTACACCTTC. As protein: CASSAISGYTF. The gene calls are TRBV5-6 and TRBJ1-2, with D uncertain. The CDR3 contains 11 residues. Germline values: CDR1 SGHDT, CDR2 YYEEEE. Trimming pared 4 bases from V and 7 bases from J, leaving 8 bases between.

This clone showed up just once. The rearrangement uses TRBV6-5 and TRBJ1-2; D might be TRBD1 (6 bases). CDR3 size: 12 residues. V dropped 8 bases and J dropped 5 bases, with 12 bases sitting between them. In germline, CDR1 is MNHEY, CDR2 SVGAGI. The CDR3, as DNA: TGTGCCAGCGGCGGGACACGTTATGGCTACACCTTC. Protein product: CASGGTRYGYTF.

The J gene is TRBJ1-1, the V gene TRBV5-1; no reliable D call. Germline-derived CDR1 and CDR2 are SGHRS and YFSETQ. The ends were cut back, 4 bases at V and 1 base at J, with 11 bases in the middle. There are 14 residues in the CDR3. The CDR3 reads CASSPEAENTEAFF. The CDR3 region has the DNA TGCGCCAGCAGCCCGGAGGCGGAGAACACTGAAGCTTTCTTT.

This rearrangement joins TRBV5-8 to TRBJ1-2; 7 bases map to TRBD1. The CDR3 contains 14 residues. Germline V gene sequence: CDR1 SGHTS, CDR2 YDEGEE. The ends lost 0 bases at V and 3 bases at J; junction bases unmatched: 2. The CDR3 nucleotides read TGTGCCAGCAGCTTGGACAGGGGCTACTATGGCTACACCTTC. Protein sequence: CASSLDRGYYGYTF.

V usage is TRBV2 and J usage is TRBJ2-1, with 8 bases that match TRBD1. CDR3 length: 14 residues. The junction had 7 bases not matched to a gene; V was cut back by 6 bases and J by 6 bases. CDR1 SNHLY and CDR2 FYNNEI come from the germline V gene. This chain's CDR3 is CASRQQGASNEQFF. In nucleotides, the CDR3 is TGTGCCAGCAGGCAGCAGGGGGCGAGCAATGAGCAGTTCTTC.

This chain uses TRBV19 with TRBJ1-1, with D perhaps TRBD1 (6 bases). The CDR3 sequence is 14 residues long. In germline, CDR1 is LNHDA, CDR2 SQIVND (reference sequence). Between the trimmed V and J ends, which lost 9 bases and 0 bases, there was a span of 14 bases. CDR3 coding DNA: TGTGCCAGCGTAAACGGGGGCATGAACACTGAAGCTTTCTTT. Amino acid sequence: CASVNGGMNTEAFF.

The V gene is TRBV28, the J gene TRBJ2-2; 9 bases fit TRBD1. CDR1 is MDHEN, CDR2 SYDVKM, per germline. The CDR3 has 17 residues. V lost 6 bases to trimming and J lost 6 bases; unmatched junction nucleotides: 14. The DNA for the CDR3 is TGTGCCAGCAGCCCCTTTCCCGGGACAGGGCCATCCGGGGAGCTGTTTTTT. Amino acids: CASSPFPGTGPSGELFF. Together with reference TRBV28 and TRBJ2-2, the CDR3 gives the full variable domain: DVKVTQSSRYLVKRTGEKVFLECVQDMDHENMFWYRQDPGLGLRLIYFSYDVKMKEKGDIPEGYSVSREKKERFSLILESASTNQTSMYLCASSPFPGTGPSGELFFGEGSRLTVL.

This chain links TRBV5-1 with TRBJ2-7; possibly TRBD1 or TRBD2 for D (5 bases each). CDR1 is SGHRS, CDR2 YFSETQ, per germline. V was shortened by 2 bases and J by 5 bases, with 8 bases between the two germline ends. This CDR3 is 12 amino acids long. CDR3 DNA sequence: TGCGCCAGCAGCTTTCGAGGGGACGAGCAGTACTTC. Residues: CASSFRGDEQYF.

This clone was seen only a few times. The chain is built from TRBV6-5 and TRBJ1-1; possible D gene TRBD1, 6 bases. The CDR3 runs to 13 residues. Trimming took off 7 bases at V and 0 bases at J, with 9 bases between the two ends. Germline V gives CDR1 MNHEY, CDR2 SVGAGI. The CDR3 sequence: CASKRQVNTEAFF. The CDR3 DNA sequence: TGTGCCAGCAAGAGACAGGTGAACACTGAAGCTTTCTTT.

The chain employs TRBV3-1 (or the pseudogene TRBV3-2) and TRBJ1-1; D possibly corresponds to TRBD1 (5 bases). CDR3 length: 12 residues. V lost 7 bases and J 8 bases, leaving 14 bases between the germline ends. Germline V gives CDR1 LGHDT, CDR2 YNNKEL (reference sequence). CDR3 nucleotides: TGTGCCAGCACCCCACTGGGGGGAGAAGCTTTCTTT. It codes for CASTPLGGEAFF.

The chain links TRBV30 to TRBJ1-4, with a possible D match to TRBD1 (5 bases). The germline CDR1 and CDR2 sequences are GTSNPN and SVGIG (reference sequence). The V end was cut by 2 bases, the J end by 0 bases, with 16 bases between. The CDR3 is made up of 17 amino acids. The CDR3 is CAWSFSGRGATNEKLFF. CDR3 bases: TGTGCCTGGAGTTTCTCTGGGAGGGGAGCAACTAATGAAAAACTGTTTTTT.

The rearrangement links TRBV6-5 to TRBJ2-1; either TRBD1 or TRBD2 may fit D (5 bases each). V gave up 6 bases and J gave up 2 bases, with 14 bases separating them. The CDR3 is made up of 15 amino acids. CDR1 and CDR2 from the germline V gene are MNHEY and SVGAGI. The CDR3 protein is CASSRRDQTYNEQFF. The CDR3 DNA reads as TGTGCCAGCAGCCGTCGGGACCAGACCTACAATGAGCAGTTCTTC.

This sequence joins TRBV7-8 and TRBJ2-7; D may be TRBD2 (7 bases). CDR3 length: 15 residues. V lost 7 bases, J lost 5 bases, and 21 bases lay in between. In germline, CDR1 is SGHVS, CDR2 FQNEAQ. This chain's CDR3 is CASTPPRGGADEQYF. CDR3 DNA: TGTGCCAGCACCCCGCCCAGAGGGGGGGCCGACGAGCAGTACTTC.

V usage is TRBV30 and J usage is TRBJ2-3; D is possibly TRBD2 (6 bases). The ends were cut back, 0 bases at V and 1 base at J, with 11 bases in the middle. The V gene's germline CDR1 is GTSNPN and CDR2 SVGIG (reference sequence). The CDR3 is 15 residues long. This CDR3 is CAWSVRGGGTDTQYF. Here the CDR3 DNA reads TGTGCCTGGAGTGTACGAGGAGGGGGCACAGATACGCAGTATTTT.

The chain uses TRBV19 and TRBJ2-5; 7 nucleotides align to TRBD2. Germline values: CDR1 LNHDA, CDR2 SQIVND (reference sequence). The trim removed 5 bases at V and 5 bases at J, leaving 11 bases unmatched. The CDR3 runs to 15 residues. The CDR3 protein is CASSSHGGKVETQYF. The CDR3 DNA is TGTGCCAGTAGTTCACACGGGGGGAAGGTCGAGACCCAGTACTTC.

In this sample, this clone turned up once. The V and J genes are TRBV30 and TRBJ2-7; D not certain. The CDR3 covers 13 residues. Trimming pared 0 bases from V and 2 bases from J, leaving 8 bases between. Germline assignment: CDR1 GTSNPN and CDR2 SVGIG (reference sequence). CDR3 sequence: CAWSVGSPYEQYF. The CDR3, as DNA: TGTGCCTGGAGTGTCGGCAGTCCCTACGAGCAGTACTTC.

The V and J genes are TRBV14 and TRBJ2-3, with D uncertain. Trimming shortened V by 1 base and J by 7 bases, and 6 bases separated the two germline ends. Germline loops: CDR1 SGHDN, CDR2 FVKESK. The CDR3 has 12 residues. CDR3 sequence (DNA): TGTGCCAGCAGCCAAGTACGGTATACGCAGTATTTT. It codes for CASSQVRYTQYF.

The genes are TRBV24-1 and TRBJ2-3; 11 bases align to TRBD2. The V and J ends lost 4 bases and 1 base, in that order; junction bases with no gene match: 12. CDR3 size: 19 residues. The germline gives CDR1 KGHDR, CDR2 SFDVKD. This CDR3 is CATSDPTGASGGRTDTQYF. In DNA form, the CDR3 reads TGTGCCACCAGTGACCCGACAGGGGCTAGCGGGGGGCGCACAGATACGCAGTATTTT.

In its sample, this clone was seen once. The chain has TRBV7-9 and TRBJ2-2, with 10 nucleotides matching TRBD1. V shed 6 bases, J shed 5 bases, and the junction held 12 bases outside the gene matches. The CDR3 contains 17 residues. Germline-derived CDR1 and CDR2 are SEHNR and FQNEAQ (reference sequence). As DNA, the CDR3 is TGTGCCAGCAGAACCGGGACAGGGGACTTGAGAACCGGGGAGCTGTTTTTT. Its translation is CASRTGTGDLRTGELFF.

Written as DNA, the CDR3 is TGTGCCAGCAGTTACTCGACAGGGACCTACGAGCAGTACTTC. Protein: CASSYSTGTYEQYF. The rearrangement joins TRBV6-6 to TRBJ2-7; 7 bases map to TRBD1. After removal of 0 bases from V and 2 bases from J, the junction contained 1 base not matched to a gene. Germline V lookup: CDR1 MNHNY, CDR2 SVGAGI (reference sequence). CDR3 length: 14 residues.